The source of this T cell receptor beta chain is a study of type 1 regulatory T cells. For the study at large: T-allo10 is a Tr1-enriched, alloantigen-specific CD4 T cell product made in vitro.

TCRdb passed the reads through MiXCR, listing each CDR3 protein once. This sample has about 18,000 distinct CDR3 sequences, with roughly a tenth found just once. In germline, CDR1 is DFQATT, CDR2 SNEGSKA (reference sequence). With 6 bases removed from V and 4 bases from J, the gap between germline ends came to 13 bases. This CDR3 contains 13 residues. What was sequenced was CD4+ T cells, either the whole sample or a sorted fraction (not recorded which). The clonotype comes from a human donor in good health. The chain couples TRBV20-1 to TRBJ2-4; weak D call: TRBD2 (5 bases). CDR3 sequence: CSAAEGGKNIQYF. For the CDR3, the DNA is TGCAGTGCGGCAGAGGGCGGGAAAAACATTCAGTACTTC.